This T cell receptor beta chain was captured by sequencing in a study of blood T cell repertoires in COVID-19. In the original analysis: By means of reference gene primer amplification, nucleated cell counts were estimated. TCRdb's table, derived via immunoSEQ multiplex PCR, lists solely in-frame clones and lacks some. V and J calls and clone size come straight from that table; D and trimming were deduced from the DNA. The profile covers around 200,000 clones, with approximately 90% appearing a single time and just over 2.5% taken by the ten largest. Germline V gives CDR1 MNHEY, CDR2 SVGEGT. The V gene lost 3 bases and the J gene lost 8 bases, with 13 bases spanning the gap. This CDR3 spans 13 amino acids. Cohort 3 recovery required two negative PCRs, clearance, or symptom resolution.

The material sequenced was PBMCs or T cells enriched from blood (not recorded which). This TCR was recovered from a woman between 25 and 40 years old who had recovered from COVID-19. The chain combines TRBV6-2 or TRBV6-3 with TRBJ1-1; the D is unclear. The chain's CDR3 is CASSYRVSGEAFF. The CDR3 DNA sequence: TGTGCCAGCAGTTATCGGGTATCGGGGGAAGCTTTCTTT.